This TCR beta chain was recovered during a study of graft-versus-host responses after intestinal transplantation. Study-level background: Grafts were multivisceral, liver-intestinal, or isolated intestinal. Once they had received anti-thymocyte globulin induction, all recipients took tacrolimus and steroids for around 3 years. Whole-study results and caveats: Among circulating GvH clones, peak levels were associated with early post-transplant declines in HvG clones. When patients had graft-donor T cell macrochimerism, their allografts held high graft-versus-host to host-versus-graft clonal ratios.

CDR1 WSHSY and CDR2 SAAADI come from the germline V gene. The CDR3 sequence is 14 residues long. Deletions cut 6 bases from V and 7 bases from J, with 13 bases between. This clone was counted a single time. What it binds is unknown. Measured with immunoSEQ multiplex PCR; TCRdb has only the in-frame clones, and not every one. The table lists around 100,000 clones, about nine tenths of them singletons, with about 0.18% in the top ten. The sequencing used unstimulated CD4+ T cells sorted from spleen or lymph node cells, collected before transplant. The sequence came from a human donor who was the organ donor for an intestinal transplant. This chain connects TRBV10-2 to TRBJ1-6; TRBD1 is a possible D gene (6 bases). The CDR3 DNA follows: TGCGCCAGCAGAGCCGGGGGGCGAAATTCACCCCTCCACTTT. This encodes CASRAGGRNSPLHF.